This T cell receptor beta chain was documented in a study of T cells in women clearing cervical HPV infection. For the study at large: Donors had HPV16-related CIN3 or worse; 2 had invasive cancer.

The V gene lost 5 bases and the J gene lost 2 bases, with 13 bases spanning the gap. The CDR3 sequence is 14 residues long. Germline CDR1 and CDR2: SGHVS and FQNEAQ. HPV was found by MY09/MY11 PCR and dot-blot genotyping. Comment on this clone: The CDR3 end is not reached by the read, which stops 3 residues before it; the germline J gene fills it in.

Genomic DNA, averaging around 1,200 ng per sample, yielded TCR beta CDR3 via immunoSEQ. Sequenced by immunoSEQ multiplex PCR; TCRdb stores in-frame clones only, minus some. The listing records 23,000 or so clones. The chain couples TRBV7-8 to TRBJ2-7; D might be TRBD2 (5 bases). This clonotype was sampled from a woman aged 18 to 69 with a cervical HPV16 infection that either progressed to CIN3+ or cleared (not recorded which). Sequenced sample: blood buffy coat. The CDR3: CASSPGLRAYEQYF. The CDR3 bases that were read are TGTGCCAGCAGCCCCGGACTTCGTGCCTACGAG.